The rows below give T cell receptor beta chains drawn from one sample of a study of control samples from healthy donors and cancer patients. The repertoire was sequenced with immunoSEQ multiplex PCR; TCRdb's copy has only in-frame clones and lacks some. The sample holds about 110,000 clones, approximately 80% seen once. The sequenced sample was blood. All receptors derive from a young man in good health. CDR3s include the opening cysteine and the closing phenylalanine or tryptophan. D genes are given only for firm matches. Size is omitted from some rows. Given values are once, few, many or a class for expanded clones.

v_gene	j_gene	abundance	d_gene	len	CDR3aa	CDR3nt
TRBV15	TRBJ1-6	once	-	12	CATSVFRSPLHF	TGTGCCACCAGCGTTTTTAGGTCACCCCTCCACTTT
TRBV5-1	TRBJ2-3	-	-	11	CASSLTDTQYF	TGCGCCAGCAGCTTGACAGATACGCAGTATTTT
TRBV2	TRBJ2-6	-	-	16	CASLWAVGSGANVLTF	TGTGCCAGCTTATGGGCCGTGGGCTCTGGGGCCAACGTCCTGACTTTC
TRBV4-3	TRBJ2-3	-	TRBD2	16	CASSQVVAGGVGAQYF	TGCGCCAGCAGCCAAGTAGTAGCGGGGGGGGTTGGAGCGCAGTATTTT
TRBV19	TRBJ1-1	-	TRBD1	13	CASNRGPNTEAFF	TGTGCCAGTAACAGGGGGCCGAACACTGAAGCTTTCTTT
TRBV7-2	TRBJ2-7	-	-	16	CASSLAARPSDYEQYF	TGTGCCAGCAGCTTAGCAGCCAGGCCTAGCGACTACGAGCAGTACTTC
TRBV5-4	TRBJ2-2	-	-	12	CASRGRVGELFF	TGTGCCAGCAGGGGTAGGGTCGGGGAGCTGTTTTTT
TRBV7-9	TRBJ2-3	-	-	14	CASSLDNPGDTQYF	TGTGCCAGCAGCTTAGATAACCCTGGGGATACGCAGTATTTT
TRBV4-1	TRBJ1-1	-	-	14	CASSQEVPGTKAFF	TGCGCCAGCAGCCAAGAAGTGCCCGGGACTAAAGCTTTCTTT
TRBV6-6	TRBJ2-5	-	-	12	CASSPLLGSQYF	TGTGCCAGCAGCCCTCTGTTAGGGTCCCAGTACTTC
TRBV5-6	TRBJ2-7	-	-	16	CASSGLPPGATYEQYF	TGTGCCAGCAGCGGCCTCCCCCCCGGGGCTACCTACGAGCAGTACTTC
TRBV5-1	TRBJ2-2	-	-	14	CASSLTGDTGELFF	TGCGCCAGCAGCTTGACGGGGGACACCGGGGAGCTGTTTTTT
TRBV6-5	TRBJ2-3	once	-	13	CASSPLSTDTQYF	TGTGCCAGCAGCCCCCTGAGCACAGATACGCAGTATTTT
TRBV4-1	TRBJ2-5	-	-	15	CASSHLPGLQETQYF	TGCGCCAGCAGCCATCTTCCGGGGCTCCAAGAGACCCAGTACTTC
TRBV7-9	TRBJ2-3	-	TRBD1	16	CASSSAGTGATDTQYF	TGTGCCAGCAGCTCCGCCGGGACAGGGGCCACAGATACGCAGTATTTT
TRBV11-2	TRBJ2-2	once	-	15	CASSPTSSVTGELFF	TGTGCCAGCAGCCCCACTTCGTCGGTCACCGGGGAGCTGTTTTTT